This T cell receptor beta chain was recovered during a study of T cell clonality in common variable immunodeficiency. This clone was seen ten or more times. Its antigen is unknown. The read falls 3 residues short of the CDR3 end, and the missing part is taken from the germline J gene. TCRdb's copy holds only in-frame clones and misses some; the assay was immunoSEQ multiplex PCR. There are 25,000 to 35,000 clones in the sample, none observed a single time. Study conclusions and caveats: Common variable immunodeficiency TCR beta sequences reportedly had fewer deletions and N-nucleotide insertions. Compared with healthy controls, CVID subjects showed increased TCRbeta clonality, mostly in about a third. Repertoire-complication correlations in CVID were limited by patient heterogeneity.

The CDR3 is made up of 14 amino acids. V lost 5 bases to trimming and J lost 0 bases; unmatched junction nucleotides: 6. Germline V gives CDR1 DFQATT, CDR2 SNEGSKA (reference sequence). For at least one year, all CVID subjects received replacement immunoglobulin. Blood samples were heparinized, roughly 5 to 8 ml per donor. V and J are TRBV20-1 and TRBJ2-7; TRBD2 matches 8 bases. Sequencing was carried out using peripheral blood mononuclear cells. The source is a human donor with common variable immunodeficiency. CDR3 DNA (partial): TGCAGTGCTCCAATAGCGGGGACCTCCTACGAG. Its protein product is CSAPIAGTSYE. The full CDR3 reads CSAPIAGTSYEQYF.